These 22 T cell receptor beta chains share one sample of origin, sequenced in a study of T cell responses to AZD1222 COVID-19 vaccine. The method was immunoSEQ multiplex PCR; TCRdb's version includes in-frame clones alone and lacks a portion of them. The sample comprises tens of thousands of clones, around 89% of which are singletons, and 9% to 13% rests with the top ten. The source material was peripheral blood, sampled 28 days after the second AZD1222 dose. Receptors originate from an adult who received the AZD1222 COVID-19 vaccine.

The chain couples TRBV28 to TRBJ2-1, with D perhaps TRBD2 (6 bases). Trimming left V 7 bases short and J 10 bases short, with 23 bases between. The germline V gene encodes CDR1 MDHEN and CDR2 SYDVKM. CDR3 length equals 15 residues. CDR3 sequence: CASTRPGLLLGEQFF. DNA of the CDR3: TGTGCCAGCACTCGGCCGGGACTCCTACTTGGCGAGCAGTTCTTC.

The chain uses TRBV30 and TRBJ1-6, with D unresolved. CDR1 and CDR2 (germline): GTSNPN, SVGIG (reference sequence). V lost 1 base to trimming and J lost 7 bases, with 8 bases between them. There are 13 residues in the CDR3. The CDR3 protein is CAWSEPANSPLHF. The CDR3 nucleotides read TGTGCCTGGAGTGAGCCAGCCAATTCACCCCTCCACTTT.

This rearrangement joins TRBV7-9 to TRBJ2-3; TRBD1 matches 9 bases. The ends lost 5 bases at V and 5 bases at J; junction bases unmatched: 8. Germline V lookup: CDR1 SEHNR, CDR2 FQNEAQ (reference sequence). This CDR3 comprises 15 residues. CDR3 sequence: CASSIGTGRGDTQYF. For the CDR3, the DNA is TGTGCCAGCAGCATAGGGACAGGGAGGGGAGATACGCAGTATTTT.

The chain recombines TRBV18 with TRBJ2-2; possibly TRBD2 for D (6 bases). CDR1 is KGHSH and CDR2 is LQKENI in the germline V gene. CDR3 size: 17 residues. The V end lost 1 base, the J end lost 8 bases, and 20 bases lay between the germline ends. The CDR3 DNA reads TGTGCCAGCTCACCACGGCGGGGCCCAAATGGTGGAGGGGAGCTGTTTTTT. It is translated as CASSPRRGPNGGGELFF.

CDR3 sequence: CASSLRQGIMTGELFF. CDR3 bases: TGTGCCAGCAGCCTAAGACAGGGGATAATGACCGGGGAGCTGTTTTTT. The chain combines TRBV3-1 (or the pseudogene TRBV3-2) with TRBJ2-2, with TRBD1 identical over 8 bases. This CDR3 has 16 residues. The germline V gene encodes CDR1 LGHDT and CDR2 YNNKEL (reference sequence). J lost 5 bases, V lost 4 bases, and 9 bases had no gene match.

The chain is built from TRBV4-1 and TRBJ2-7; 7 nucleotides line up with TRBD1. CDR3 size: 16 residues. CDR1 and CDR2 from the germline V gene are MGHRA and YSYEKL. V shed 0 bases and J 0 bases; nucleotides not matched to a gene: 5. CDR3 sequence (DNA): TGCGCCAGCAGCCAAGATGACAGGGTCAGCTCCTACGAGCAGTACTTC. This sequence encodes CASSQDDRVSSYEQYF.

In DNA form, the CDR3 reads TGTGCCAGCAGTTCCTCCGTGACAGATATACGTGGGCAGTACTTC. This gives the protein CASSSSVTDIRGQYF. The rearrangement joins TRBV5-5 to TRBJ2-7; tentatively, D is TRBD1 (5 bases). Between the trimmed V and J ends, which lost 5 bases and 9 bases, there was a span of 24 bases. This CDR3 region has 15 residues. Germline V gene sequence: CDR1 SGHKS, CDR2 YYEKEE (reference sequence).

The J gene is TRBJ1-3, the V gene TRBV7-9; tentatively, D is TRBD1 (5 bases). In germline, CDR1 is SEHNR, CDR2 FQNEAQ (reference sequence). Trimming shortened V by 0 bases and J by 3 bases, and 9 bases separated the two germline ends. CDR3 length equals 15 residues. CDR3 residues: CASSLAQGFGNTIYF. The CDR3 DNA sequence: TGTGCCAGCAGCTTAGCGCAGGGTTTTGGAAACACCATATATTTT.

The V gene is TRBV18, the J gene TRBJ2-7; unclear D gene. Germline loops: CDR1 KGHSH, CDR2 LQKENI. Trimming left V 2 bases short and J 5 bases short, with 16 bases between. There are 15 residues in the CDR3. This CDR3 is CASSPIDSAVDEQYF. The CDR3 DNA reads as TGTGCCAGCTCACCAATCGACTCGGCTGTGGACGAGCAGTACTTC.

The gene calls are TRBV4-2 and TRBJ1-3, with TRBD1 matching over 9 bases. The V gene end was trimmed by 0 bases and the J gene end by 3 bases; junction bases not matched to a gene: 12. The germline gives CDR1 LGHNA, CDR2 YNFKEQ. The CDR3 length is 19 residues. CDR3 protein: CASSQDPYSGTGSGNTIYF. CDR3 sequence (DNA): TGTGCCAGCAGCCAAGATCCTTACTCTGGGACAGGGAGTGGAAACACCATATATTTT.

The chain employs TRBV6-5 and TRBJ2-7, with TRBD2 identical over 9 bases. Germline V gene lookup returns CDR1 MNHEY and CDR2 SVGAGI. Trimming took 8 bases from V and 4 from J; bases not matched to a gene: 9. CDR3 length: 14 amino acids. The CDR3 loop is CASARLAEKYEQYF. The CDR3 coding sequence is TGTGCCAGCGCGAGACTAGCGGAAAAATACGAGCAGTACTTC.

The J gene is TRBJ2-1, the V gene TRBV7-9, with no clear D. V was shortened by 1 base and J by 5 bases, with 3 bases between the two germline ends. The germline V gene encodes CDR1 SEHNR and CDR2 FQNEAQ (reference sequence). CDR3 length equals 12 residues. CDR3 protein: CASSLDNNEQFF. The DNA of the CDR3 is TGTGCCAGCAGCTTAGATAACAATGAGCAGTTCTTC.

This chain uses TRBV7-2 with TRBJ1-1; 8 nucleotides line up with TRBD1. Germline loops: CDR1 SGHTA, CDR2 FQGNSA. After removal of 5 bases from V and 1 base from J, the junction contained 6 bases not matched to a gene. The CDR3 extends over 15 amino acids. CDR3 sequence: CASSPGQGRNTEAFF. CDR3 sequence (DNA): TGTGCCAGCAGCCCAGGACAGGGACGGAACACTGAAGCTTTCTTT.

The rearrangement links TRBV29-1 to TRBJ2-2, with D possibly matching TRBD1 (6 bases). The ends were cut back, 8 bases at V and 0 bases at J, with 10 bases in the middle. Germline CDR1 is SQVTM and CDR2 is ANQGSEA. The CDR3 is 13 residues long. Here the CDR3 reads CSFGQTNTGELFF. In DNA form, the CDR3 reads TGCAGCTTTGGACAGACGAACACCGGGGAGCTGTTTTTT.

The chain couples TRBV11-3 to TRBJ1-2; no reliable D call. The CDR3 is 15 residues long. Germline CDR1 and CDR2: SGHNT and YENEEA. V gave up 0 bases and J gave up 4 bases, with 12 bases separating them. Here the CDR3 reads CASSLDTGAVYGYTF. CDR3 bases: TGTGCCAGCAGCTTAGATACGGGCGCGGTCTATGGCTACACCTTC.

The chain recombines TRBV11-1 with TRBJ2-5; 15 bases fit TRBD2. V was clipped by 5 bases and J by 2 bases; unmatched bases: 3. CDR3 length: 16 residues. CDR1 SGHAT and CDR2 FQDESV come from the germline V gene (reference sequence). The CDR3 DNA is TGTGCCAGCAGCAGGGGACTAGCGGGGGGACAAGAGACCCAGTACTTC. It codes for CASSRGLAGGQETQYF.

The rearrangement joins TRBV5-1 to TRBJ2-3; D perhaps matches TRBD2 (6 bases). The ends were cut back, 6 bases at V and 4 bases at J, with 9 bases in the middle. The CDR3 loop spans 12 amino acids. Germline V gene lookup returns CDR1 SGHRS and CDR2 YFSETQ. CDR3 sequence (DNA): TGCGCCAGCATGGAGGGGCCAGATACGCAGTATTTT. This codes for CASMEGPDTQYF.

This clone was recorded a few times. V is TRBV7-9 and J is TRBJ2-2; D is unresolved. V was cut by 2 bases and J by 2 bases, with 15 bases left in between. The CDR3 has 17 residues. Germline CDR1 SEHNR, CDR2 FQNEAQ (reference sequence). Written as DNA, the CDR3 is TGTGCCAGCAGCTTATTGGGTTTGGGCAGCAACACCGGGGAGCTGTTTTTT. It is translated as CASSLLGLGSNTGELFF.

This clone showed up just once. The CDR3 loop is CASRRTRESQETQYF. In DNA, the CDR3 is TGTGCCAGTAGAAGAACTAGGGAATCCCAAGAGACCCAGTACTTC. The rearrangement links TRBV19 to TRBJ2-5, with TRBD2 as a possible D gene (5 bases). CDR3 length: 15 amino acids. Deletions cut 6 bases from V and 1 base from J, with 15 bases between. Germline CDR1 LNHDA, CDR2 SQIVND (reference sequence).

This clone was observed a single time. V and J are TRBV18 and TRBJ2-7; D remains ambiguous. Germline CDR1 is KGHSH and CDR2 is LQKENI. With 3 bases removed from V and 5 bases from J, the gap between germline ends came to 11 bases. The CDR3 extends over 13 amino acids. The CDR3: CASSPSLKDEQYF. The CDR3 nucleotides are TGTGCCAGCTCACCGTCACTTAAGGACGAGCAGTACTTC.

The V gene is TRBV3-1 (or the pseudogene TRBV3-2), the J gene TRBJ1-6; D possibly corresponds to TRBD1 (5 bases). Trimming shortened V by 2 bases and J by 7 bases, and 12 bases separated the two germline ends. CDR1 LGHDT and CDR2 YNNKEL come from the germline V gene (reference sequence). The CDR3 sequence is 15 residues long. The CDR3 loop reads CASSQRGTGNSPLHF. CDR3 DNA sequence: TGTGCCAGCAGCCAACGCGGGACGGGGAATTCACCCCTCCACTTT.

The chain has TRBV4-3 and TRBJ1-6; the D is unclear. Trimming left V 1 base short and J 8 bases short, with 9 bases between. The germline gives CDR1 LGHNA, CDR2 YSLEER. The CDR3 covers 14 residues. The CDR3 reads CASSQGYSDSPLHF. CDR3 sequence (DNA): TGCGCCAGCAGCCAAGGGTATTCGGATTCACCCCTCCACTTT.